This T cell receptor (beta chain) was recovered during a study of regulatory T cells in long-lasting Graves disease. Findings and caveats of the study: Persistent Graves' patients showed a TCR diversity that was lower than that of newly diagnosed ones.

Time point defined: newly diagnosed GD, antithyroid drugs for less than 3 months. Preparation of the TCR library used RNA extracted from PBMCs. Peripheral blood, roughly 8.8 milliliters of it, was drawn into EDTA tubes. Arm-PCR of CDR3 regions and iRepertoire HTBI primers were used to build TCR beta libraries. TCRdb itself ran the multiplex PCR reads through MiXCR, one entry per CDR3 protein. Counted here are hundreds of thousands of distinct CDR3 sequences, roughly 15% occurring once; the ten biggest clones make up around 25%. A note on this clonotype: Its cognate antigen is unknown. A read error is likely here: a far larger clone is one base away.

Per the germline V gene, CDR1 is MNHNS and CDR2 is SASEGT. V was clipped by 6 bases and J by 10 bases, with 25 bases between them. The CDR3 loop spans 16 amino acids. The same data also contributed to another study, on T cells in Graves' hyperthyroidism and ophthalmopathy.

This material consisted of peripheral blood mononuclear cells (PBMCs), taken at new diagnosis, from a patient treated with antithyroid drugs. The TCR sequence derives from a woman aged 35-65 years with Graves disease. The chain uses TRBV6-1 and TRBJ2-1; tentatively, D is TRBD1 (5 bases). The CDR3, as DNA: TGTGCCAGCAGGATAAGGGGATCAGGTAACTCCTACGAGCAGTTCTTC. Residues: CASRIRGSGNSYEQFF.